One and the same sample provided the 20 T cell receptor beta chains below, sequenced in a study of tumor and adjacent non-tumor tissue in lung cancer. The template was RNA from unsorted bulk tissue. A modified ARM-PCR protocol with three rounds of nested PCR amplified TCRbeta. Each CDR3 protein gets one entry after TCRdb re-called the multiplex PCR reads with MiXCR. The table has 200,000 to 250,000 distinct CDR3 sequences, over 55% seen once. Sequenced: lung tumor tissue. Every receptor here comes from a man between 60 and 75 years old with non-small cell lung cancer.

Of note for this clonotype: One end of the junction is discordant with germline, which a read error may explain. The chain carries TRBV5-4 and TRBJ2-1; D is perhaps TRBD2 (6 bases). The CDR3 has 15 residues. The germline CDR1 and CDR2 sequences are SGHNT and YYREEE (reference sequence). The CDR3 nucleotides are TGTACCAGCAGACAAGACCTGGACGGGGGTAATGAGCGGTTCTTC. It encodes CTSRQDLDGGNERFF.

Details on this clonotype: The junction does not match germline at one end; this may be a read error. The V gene is TRBV11-3, the J gene TRBJ2-2; D tentatively fits TRBD1 or TRBD2 (5 bases each). CDR1 is SGHNT, CDR2 YENEEA, per germline. This CDR3 has 14 residues. The CDR3 region has the DNA TGTGCCGGCAGCTCGGGGACGGACACCGGGGAGCTGTTTTTT. It codes for CAGSSGTDTGELFF.

Note on this clonotype: Sequence at one end of the junction differs from germline and may be a read error. The gene calls are TRBV29-1 and TRBJ2-5; D call uncertain. Germline lookup yields CDR1 SQVTM and CDR2 ANQGSEA. The CDR3 runs to 13 residues. The CDR3 loop reads CRVPRGVLDTQYF. CDR3 nucleotide sequence: TGCCGCGTGCCGAGAGGAGTTTTAGATACCCAGTACTTC.

This clonotype was seen repeatedly, ten times or more. J is TRBJ1-5 and V is TRBV6-6; D perhaps matches TRBD1 (5 bases). The germline V gene has CDR1 MNHNY and CDR2 SVGAGI (reference sequence). The CDR3 runs to 14 residues. Trimming stripped 2 bases from V and 6 bases from J, with 11 bases between. Written as DNA, the CDR3 is TGTGCCAGCAGTTACGTGGGGGTGGGTCAGCCCCAGCATTTT. Amino acids: CASSYVGVGQPQHF.

Written as DNA, the CDR3 is TGCGCCAGCAGCCGCGAACTAGCGGGGGGGGCCCACGAGCAGTACTTC. It is translated as CASSRELAGGAHEQYF. The chain carries TRBV10-2 and TRBJ2-7; 13 nucleotides agree with TRBD2. V gave up 6 bases and J gave up 5 bases; unmatched junction bases: 10. Looked up from germline, CDR1 is WSHSY and CDR2 is SAAADI. This CDR3 contains 16 residues.

The genes are TRBV6-2 or TRBV6-3 and TRBJ2-1; 10 positions agree with TRBD2. The junction had 9 bases not matched to a gene; V was cut back by 7 bases and J by 6 bases. Per germline, CDR1 MNHEY and CDR2 SVGEGT. The CDR3 totals 15 residues. This CDR3 is CASNAGTSVTNEQFF. As DNA, the CDR3 is TGTGCCAGCAATGCCGGGACTAGCGTTACCAATGAGCAGTTCTTC.

The V call is TRBV4-2, the J call TRBJ2-2; TRBD2 aligns across 9 bases. This CDR3 is 15 amino acids long. Unmatched junction bases numbered 2, after V lost 1 base and J lost 5 bases. Per the germline V gene, CDR1 is LGHNA and CDR2 is YNFKEQ. CDR3 region: CASSQGTSATGELFF. CDR3 coding DNA: TGTGCCAGCAGCCAAGGGACTAGCGCGACCGGGGAGCTGTTTTTT.

Remarks on this clonotype: A read error is possible here, since a much larger clone lies one base away. V usage is TRBV6-5 and J usage is TRBJ1-6, with D uncertain. The CDR3 sequence is 15 residues long. Trimming shortened V by 8 bases and J by 5 bases, and 16 bases separated the two germline ends. The germline V gene has CDR1 MNHEY and CDR2 SVGAGI. CDR3 bases: TGTGCCAGCGGCTTGAGACGGCGTGATAATTCACCCCTCCACTTT. As protein: CASGLRRRDNSPLHF.

This clonotype appeared many times. V is TRBV4-1 and J is TRBJ2-7; D perhaps matches TRBD1 (5 bases). Germline CDR1 and CDR2: MGHRA and YSYEKL. The V gene lost 0 bases and the J gene lost 8 bases, with 8 bases spanning the gap. This CDR3 has 12 residues. CDR3 nucleotides: TGCGCCAGCAGCCAAGATGGGGCAAAGCAGTACTTC. Protein product: CASSQDGAKQYF.

As regards this clonotype: An end of the junction does not agree with germline; a read error may underlie this. The genes are TRBV11-2 and TRBJ2-6; D may match TRBD1 or TRBD2 (5 bases each). The CDR3 has 18 residues. Per germline, CDR1 SGHAT and CDR2 FQNNGV. The CDR3 loop reads CASSLRGRGESGANALTF. CDR3 nucleotide sequence: TGTGCCAGCAGCTTAAGAGGACGGGGCGAGTCTGGGGCCAACGCCCTGACTTTC.

As concerns this clonotype: Its ends do not fully match the called genes, so a read error is possible. The chain combines TRBV11-3 with TRBJ2-3, with D unclear. The J call may be mistaken, given a closer DNA end match to TRBJ1-5. Germline V gene data show CDR1 as SGHNT and CDR2 as YENEEA. The CDR3 has 16 amino acids. The DNA of the CDR3 is TGTGACAGCAGCACCCGACTAGCGGGAGTTTCAGATACGCAGCATTTT. This gives the protein CDSSTRLAGVSDTQHF.

With respect to this clonotype: A read error may account for a junction end that differs from germline. This rearrangement joins TRBV28 to TRBJ1-5, with TRBD1 identical over 8 bases. The CDR3 is made up of 15 amino acids. Germline V gene sequence: CDR1 MDHEN, CDR2 SYDVKM. The CDR3 reads CASRFLDRDNQSQHF. CDR3 DNA sequence: TGTGCCAGCAGATTCCTGGACAGGGACAATCAGTCCCAGCATTTT. The entire variable domain, with the rest obtained from reference TRBV28 and TRBJ1-5, is as follows: DVKVTQSSRYLVKRTGEKVFLECVQDMDHENMFWYRQDPGLGLRLIYFSYDVKMKEKGDIPEGYSVSREKKERFSLILESASTNQTSMYLCASRFLDRDNQSQHFGDGTRLSIL.

Note on this clonotype: The germline gene is not matched at one end of the junction; a read error may be the cause. J is TRBJ1-3 and V is TRBV11-1; D ambiguous. The germline gives CDR1 SGHAT, CDR2 FQDESV (reference sequence). The CDR3 contains 16 residues. CDR3 coding DNA: TGTGCCAGCAGCTTCTCACCTGACACCTCTGGAGACACCATATATTTT. Encoded protein: CASSFSPDTSGDTIYF.

In its sample, this clonotype was seen many times. V usage is TRBV20-1 and J usage is TRBJ2-7, with TRBD2 matching over 10 bases. Germline CDR1 DFQATT, CDR2 SNEGSKA (reference sequence). V shed 0 bases, J shed 3 bases, and the junction held 5 bases outside the gene matches. This CDR3 has 15 amino acids. The CDR3 DNA reads as TGCAGTGCTAGAGAGCCTAGCGGGAGTATCTACGAGCAGTACTTC. This encodes CSAREPSGSIYEQYF.

Notes on this clonotype: The CDR3 does not end in the conserved phenylalanine or tryptophan, so this is likely a read error. The rearrangement joins TRBV24-1 to TRBJ2-2, with 9 bases lining up with TRBD2. V lost 6 bases and J lost 4; bases outside the gene matches: 11. The CDR3 length is 17 residues. Germline-derived CDR1 and CDR2 are KGHDR and SFDVKD. The CDR3 loop is CATSRQGSGSGTGELFY. DNA for the CDR3: TGTGCCACCAGTCGCCAGGGTAGCGGGAGTGGCACCGGGGAGCTGTTTTAT.

V gene TRBV6-1 combines with J gene TRBJ2-2; no firm D call. V lost 5 bases and J lost 1, with 11 bases in between. Germline CDR1 is MNHNS and CDR2 is SASEGT. The CDR3 consists of 15 residues. CDR3 sequence (DNA): TGTGCCAGCAGTTCAGCTGGGAAGAACACCGGGGAGCTGTTTTTT. Residues: CASSSAGKNTGELFF.

Regarding this clonotype: One junction end disagrees with the germline gene, perhaps due to a read error. V and J are TRBV12-3 or TRBV12-4 and TRBJ2-2, with 10 bases matching TRBD1. CDR3 size: 16 residues. This CDR3 reads CASSPRTGGSPGEPFF. The CDR3 bases are TGTGCCAGCAGTCCCCGGACAGGGGGATCCCCCGGGGAGCCGTTTTTT.

The V call is TRBV4-3, the J call TRBJ2-7, with a weak D call TRBD2 (6 bases). Germline V gene sequence: CDR1 LGHNA, CDR2 YSLEER. The CDR3 spans 14 residues. V lost 5 bases and J 3 bases, leaving 14 bases between the germline ends. The CDR3 here is CASSEVGGGYEQYF. CDR3 in DNA: TGCGCCAGCAGCGAAGTGGGGGGTGGCTACGAGCAGTACTTC.

This clonotype was detected only a few times. Compared with germline, one end of the junction differs, possibly owing to a read error. V gene TRBV11-3 combines with J gene TRBJ1-3; D is possibly TRBD1 (5 bases). Germline V CDR1 and CDR2: SGHNT, YENEEA. This CDR3 contains 15 residues. In DNA form, the CDR3 reads TGTGCTAGCAGCCCAGCAGGGACCAGAGGAAACACCATATATTTT. It is translated as CASSPAGTRGNTIYF. Supplemented by reference TRBV11-3 and TRBJ1-3, the full variable domain reads EAGVVQSPRYKIIEKKQPVAFWCNPISGHNTLYWYLQNLGQGPELLIRYENEEAVDDSQLPKDRFSAERLKGVDSTLKIQPAELGDSAVYLCASSPAGTRGNTIYFGEGSWLTVV.

Remarks on this clonotype: The CDR3 does not close with the conserved phenylalanine or tryptophan, likely indicating a read error. The chain has TRBV4-2 and TRBJ1-6; no definite D call. V dropped 0 bases and J dropped 7 bases, with 13 bases sitting between them. Germline assignment: CDR1 LGHNA and CDR2 YNFKEQ. This CDR3 contains 16 residues. CDR3 protein: CASSQEVKHVNSPLHL. In DNA form, the CDR3 reads TGTGCCAGCAGCCAAGAGGTTAAACATGTCAATTCACCCCTCCACTTA.